A single sample is the source of the 4 T cell receptor beta chains below, sequenced in a study of radiation and T cells in renal cell carcinoma. The time point here: blood 2 weeks post-SBRT. Specified treatment: 15 Gy SBRT to primary tumor, nephrectomy 4 weeks later. Assay: immunoSEQ multiplex PCR; the TCRdb copy retains only in-frame clones and omits some. This table has around 130,000 clones, 88% appearing once. Material: blood, obtained from a patient whose treatment included radiotherapy and nephrectomy. The receptors were gathered from a woman aged 70-85 years with renal cell carcinoma.

This clone was counted a single time. The V call is TRBV28, the J call TRBJ1-4, with 7 nucleotides matching TRBD1. This CDR3 is built from 14 residues. V dropped 2 bases and J dropped 6; count of bases not matched to a gene: 3. In germline, CDR1 is MDHEN, CDR2 SYDVKM. The CDR3 spells CASSLGTGDEKLFF. The DNA of the CDR3 is TGTGCCAGCAGTTTAGGCACAGGGGATGAAAAACTGTTTTTT.

This chain connects TRBV28 to TRBJ1-2; D unclear. The CDR3 totals 12 residues. Trimming took off 7 bases at V and 2 bases at J, with 8 bases between the two ends. Germline loops: CDR1 MDHEN, CDR2 SYDVKM. CDR3 in DNA: TGTGCCAGCAATTACGGAAACTATGGCTACACCTTC. Translation: CASNYGNYGYTF.

The CDR3 sequence: CAISEPDRDSNSPLHF. CDR3 coding DNA: TGTGCCATCAGTGAGCCGGACCGGGACAGCAATTCACCCCTCCACTTT. The V gene is TRBV10-3, the J gene TRBJ1-6, with TRBD1 matching 7 bases. The CDR3 has 16 amino acids. CDR1 ENHRY and CDR2 SYGVKD come from the germline V gene. With 2 bases clipped from V and 7 bases from J, the junction kept 8 bases outside the gene matches.

V gene TRBV7-2 combines with J gene TRBJ1-2; D is ambiguous. The CDR3 has 15 amino acids. From germline, CDR1 is SGHTA and CDR2 FQGNSA. V lost 5 bases and J lost 4, with 17 bases in between. The CDR3 bases are TGTGCCAGCAGCACCCGCACCTTCAATGTCTATGGCTACACCTTC. Its translation: CASSTRTFNVYGYTF.